The clone carrying this T cell receptor beta chain was recorded at least ten times. Its antigen remains unidentified. V was pared by 7 bases and J by 5 bases, with 12 bases between. The CDR3 runs to 14 residues. A library of TCRbeta sequences, prepared with unique molecular identifiers, was generated. TCRdb re-called the PCR reads with MiXCR, one entry per CDR3 protein. The table lists about 160,000 distinct CDR3 sequences, approximately 10% of them singletons, with roughly 13% in the top ten. The data stem from a study of T-cell reconstitution after alpha-beta-depleted transplantation in children. General observations from the study: T-cell counts and diversity were attributed mostly to newly produced T cells one year after transplant.

Sequences were derived from PBMCs, sampled before TCRalphabeta/CD19-depleted stem cell transplant. This chain connects TRBV12-3 or TRBV12-4 to TRBJ1-6; TRBD1 is a possible D gene (6 bases). This receptor was identified in a boy younger than 10 with acute myeloid leukemia, due to receive a stem cell transplant. Here the CDR3 reads CASTDRTNNSPLHF. CDR3 coding DNA: TGTGCCAGCACTGACAGGACAAATAATTCACCCCTCCACTTT.